This T cell receptor beta chain was obtained from a study of blood T cells in healthy people across ages. Findings of the study overall: TCR beta diversity, measured per million T cells, fell in a roughly linear way with age.

Around 10 milliliters of peripheral blood were drawn from each donor. This CDR3 is 13 amino acids long. Using a J-beta primer mix together with a sample-barcoded 5' primer, a second PCR was run for roughly 6 to 11 cycles. Each cDNA molecule, via a template-switch adaptor with 12 random nucleotides, was tagged. Each sample yielded at least 3 million CDR3-containing paired-end reads. TCRdb re-analysed the 5' RACE reads in MiXCR, keeping a single row per CDR3 protein. The sample consists of about 1,600,000 distinct CDR3 sequences, 42% of them appearing once. Notes on this clonotype: The antigen remains unidentified.

Sample: blood. The sequence derives from a woman under 30 in good health. The chain links TRBV21-1 to TRBJ1-2. TRBV21-1 is deemed a pseudogene. CDR3 protein: CASGKGQLYGYTF. CDR3 bases: TGTGCCAGCGGCAAGGGTCAGCTGTATGGCTACACCTTC.